This TCR beta chain was sequenced during a study of cytomegalovirus exposure and HLA in healthy donors. About the study: A subsequent analysis stated that the 95 to 150 validation repertoires were run on the same platform as the roughly 670 first-cohort repertoires.

Assay used: immunoSEQ multiplex PCR; TCRdb lists only in-frame clones, some missing. The table lists roughly 300,000 clones, approximately 90% of them singletons. General study results and limits: Reportedly, diagnosis of cytomegalovirus status by the classifier showed high specificity and sensitivity. CMV antigen specificity was confirmed in vitro for a few CMV-associated chains.

Germline lookup yields CDR1 SGHTA and CDR2 FQGTGA. Trimming removed 5 bases from V and 2 bases from J; junction bases left unmatched: 2. The CDR3 totals 13 residues. As to this clone: Its antigen is currently unknown.

The rearrangement uses TRBV7-3 and TRBJ2-5; 7 bases align to TRBD2. This clonotype originated in a woman aged 18-30 years in good health and CMV-seronegative. The source material was PBMCs. CDR3 DNA: TGTGCCAGCAGCCGACTAGCTCAAGAGACCCAGTACTTC. Translated: CASSRLAQETQYF.